This T cell receptor beta chain stems from a study of T cell repertoires in cytomegalovirus infection. The study's findings and limits: Cumulative frequency of public TCR beta families picked out carriers of CMV plus the relevant HLA.

Regarding this clonotype: Its antigen is unidentified.

TCRdb itself ran the reads through MiXCR, one entry per CDR3 protein. The sample carries fewer than 950,000 distinct CDR3 sequences, around a third recorded once. There are 15 residues in the CDR3. The junction had 8 bases not matched to a gene; V was cut back by 1 base and J by 6 bases. In germline, CDR1 is SEHNR, CDR2 FQNEAQ (reference sequence). The TCR was taken from a human donor in good health (CMV status not recorded). Some clones in this sample may be carry-over from other donors' samples. This chain joins TRBV7-9 and TRBJ2-7; 8 bases match TRBD1. Sequences were derived from cultured CD8+ T cells from PBMCs, sampled from culture after CMV antigen stimulation. DNA for the CDR3: TGTGCCAGCAGCTTAGGTCGTCAGGGGGCGATCGAGCAGTACTTC. Protein sequence: CASSLGRQGAIEQYF. Using reference TRBV7-9 and TRBJ2-7 for the parts outside the CDR3, the full variable domain is DTGVSQNPRHKITKRGQNVTFRCDPISEHNRLYWYRQTLGQGPEFLTYFQNEAQLEKSRLLSDRFSAERPKGSFSTLEIQRTEQGDSAMYLCASSLGRQGAIEQYFGPGTRLTVT.